This TCR beta chain was profiled in a study of molecular identifiers for immune sequencing clone quantification. This CDR3 region has 15 residues. From germline, CDR1 is MDHEN and CDR2 SYDVKM. A remark on this clonotype: Since a much larger clone is just one base distant, this may be a read error.

Using its own MiXCR run on the PCR reads, TCRdb lists one record per CDR3 protein. Of more than 450,000 distinct CDR3 sequences in the sample, about a quarter are singletons; the top ten hold under 0.85%. The sequence derives from a human donor in good health. Some libraries in this study had Jurkat cell RNA spiked in. The sample was naive CD8+ T cells from blood, with Jurkat cell RNA spiked in. Stated subset: FACS-sorted CD8+CD4-CCR7+CD45RA+ naive T cells. The V and J genes are TRBV28 and TRBJ2-3; the D gene is possibly TRBD1 (6 bases). The CDR3 protein is CASSLQGFATGTQYF. The CDR3 region has the DNA TGTGCCAGCAGTTTACAGGGATTTGCGACAGGTACGCAGTATTTT.